A selection of T cell receptor beta chains follows, all from one sample in a study of T cells in Graves' hyperthyroidism and ophthalmopathy. TCRdb re-analysed the multiplex PCR reads in MiXCR, keeping a single row per CDR3 protein. The sample comprises 500,000 to 750,000 distinct CDR3 sequences, about 14% of which are singletons, and roughly 7.1% rests with the top ten. The sequencing sample was made of blood. Receptors originate from a woman aged 18-29 years with Graves' ophthalmopathy. The CDR3 runs from the conserved cysteine through the conserved F or W. A D gene is named only where the DNA matches it firmly. Clone size appears in some rows only: once, few, many, or a class for an expanded clone.

V	J	size	D	length	CDR3	DNA
TRBV12-5	TRBJ2-1	many	.	14	CASGLGRVDNEQFF	TGTGCTAGTGGTTTGGGCAGGGTGGACAATGAGCAGTTCTTC
TRBV7-2	TRBJ2-7	.	.	14	CASSLARGLGEQYF	TGTGCCAGCAGCTTAGCGAGAGGGTTAGGGGAGCAGTACTTC
TRBV6-6	TRBJ2-7	few	.	12	CASSYSGREQYF	TGTGCCAGCAGTTACTCCGGGCGCGAGCAGTACTTC
TRBV30	TRBJ2-2	many	TRBD2	12	CAWREGTGELFF	TGTGCCTGGCGGGAGGGAACCGGGGAGCTGTTTTTT
TRBV20-1	TRBJ2-3	few	.	16	CSAQKAGGRSTDTQYF	TGCAGTGCTCAGAAAGCGGGTGGGAGGAGCACAGATACGCAGTATTTT
TRBV14	TRBJ2-7	.	TRBD2	14	CASSPTSLIYEQYF	TGTGCCAGCAGCCCGACTAGCTTAATATACGAGCAGTACTTC
TRBV20-1	TRBJ2-7	.	TRBD2	12	CSVKREIPEQYF	TGCAGTGTAAAGCGGGAAATCCCCGAGCAGTACTTC
TRBV7-2	TRBJ2-1	many	TRBD2	17	CASSLGGTSGANNEQFF	TGTGCCAGCAGCTTAGGAGGGACTAGCGGGGCTAACAATGAGCAGTTCTTC
TRBV27	TRBJ2-7	few	TRBD1	15	CASGTGGVAAGEQYF	TGTGCCAGCGGGACAGGGGGCGTAGCGGCGGGTGAGCAGTACTTC
TRBV6-1	TRBJ2-2	many	TRBD2	15	CASRSSGLNTGELFF	TGTGCCAGCAGGTCTAGCGGACTCAACACCGGGGAGCTGTTTTTT
TRBV4-1	TRBJ2-2	.	TRBD2	19	CASSQDGLAGGPNTGELFF	TGCGCCAGCAGCCAAGATGGGCTAGCGGGAGGGCCGAACACCGGGGAGCTGTTTTTT
TRBV28	TRBJ2-7	.	.	14	CASSPPVRTYEQYF	TGTGCCAGCAGTCCGCCGGTCCGTACCTACGAGCAGTACTTC
TRBV30	TRBJ2-7	many	.	14	CAWHTTGRWYEQYF	TGTGCCTGGCACACAACAGGGAGGTGGTACGAGCAGTACTTC
TRBV3-1	TRBJ2-7	many	TRBD1	15	CASSHDRGQGYEQYF	TGTGCCAGCAGCCACGACAGGGGGCAAGGCTACGAGCAGTACTTC
TRBV10-3	TRBJ2-7	many	.	13	CAISELSPGEQYF	TGTGCCATCAGTGAGTTGAGTCCCGGCGAGCAGTACTTC
TRBV7-9	TRBJ2-4	.	.	16	CASSFFQGVAKNIQYF	TGTGCCAGCAGCTTTTTCCAGGGAGTAGCCAAAAACATTCAGTACTTC
TRBV5-5	TRBJ2-3	many	.	14	CASRPRSMTDTQYF	TGTGCCAGCCGCCCCCGCTCGATGACAGATACGCAGTATTTT
TRBV20-1	TRBJ2-1	many	TRBD2	14	CSAPASGRRNEQFF	TGCAGTGCTCCCGCTAGCGGGAGGCGCAATGAGCAGTTCTTC
TRBV5-1	TRBJ1-1	many	TRBD1	16	CASSLAPGGRGTEAFF	TGCGCCAGCAGCTTGGCCCCAGGGGGCCGGGGCACTGAAGCTTTCTTT
TRBV28	TRBJ1-2	many	.	14	CASNPPGRVGGYTF	TGTGCCAGCAACCCCCCGGGCAGGGTGGGTGGCTACACCTTC
TRBV5-1	TRBJ1-5	few	TRBD1	14	CASSLEGAGQPQHF	TGCGCCAGCAGCTTGGAGGGGGCAGGTCAGCCCCAGCATTTT
TRBV7-6	TRBJ1-4	many	TRBD1	16	CASSISTGQGNEKLFF	TGTGCCAGCAGCATATCAACGGGACAGGGTAATGAAAAACTGTTTTTT
TRBV6-1	TRBJ2-1	many	.	15	CASSMGGSGYNEQFF	TGTGCCAGCAGTATGGGCGGATCGGGCTACAATGAGCAGTTCTTC
TRBV6-2/TRBV6-3	TRBJ2-7	many	.	16	CASSLRRPAEFHEQYF	TGTGCCAGCAGTTTACGTCGTCCCGCCGAGTTCCACGAGCAGTACTTC
TRBV20-1	TRBJ2-7	many	TRBD2	14	CSARDPGLDYEQYF	TGCAGTGCTAGAGATCCGGGACTAGACTACGAGCAGTACTTC
TRBV11-2	TRBJ1-3	many	.	13	CASSQNRGNTIYF	TGTGCCAGCAGCCAGAACAGGGGAAACACCATATATTTT